This is a list of T cell receptor beta chains from one sample in a study of immune heterogeneity within non-small cell lung tumors. Each CDR3 protein gets one entry after TCRdb re-called the multiplex PCR reads with MiXCR. Of 20,000 to 25,000 distinct CDR3 sequences in the sample, approximately 30% were seen once. The material sequenced was lung tumor tissue. The receptors originated from a man aged 40-50 years with non-small cell lung cancer. Each CDR3 is given with its conserved first and last residue. A D gene is named only where the DNA matches it firmly. Some rows have no size entry. The others give once, few or many, or a class for an expanded clone.

D,J,size,V,DNA,CDR3
TRBD1,TRBJ2-7,many,TRBV5-1,TGCGCCAGCAGCCCCGGGACAGGGGGTTTTCGCGAGCAGTACTTC,CASSPGTGGFREQYF
TRBD2,TRBJ2-7,medium-sized,TRBV7-8,TGTGCCAGCTGCAGAAGACTAGCAACGGGTGAGGAGCAGTACTTC,CASCRRLATGEEQYF
-,TRBJ2-2,-,TRBV24-1,TGTGCCACCAGTGAAAAAGCTAGCAGGACCGGGGAGCTGTTTTTT,CATSEKASRTGELFF
TRBD1,TRBJ1-1,few,TRBV20-1,TGCAGAGGACAGGGTTCAGTTGGTGAGGCTTTCTTT,CRGQGSVGEAFF
TRBD1,TRBJ1-6,few,TRBV5-5,TGTGCCAGCAGCTTGGAGGGGACAGCCTGGGCGAATTCACCCCTCCACTTT,CASSLEGTAWANSPLHF
-,TRBJ2-1,-,TRBV11-3,TGTGCCAGCAGCTTAGTTGTCGGTTCCTACAATGAGCAGTTCTTC,CASSLVVGSYNEQFF
TRBD2,TRBJ2-5,-,TRBV12-3/TRBV12-4,TGTGCCAGCAGTTTGTCCGGGACTAAAGAGACCCAGTACTTC,CASSLSGTKETQYF
-,TRBJ1-1,many,TRBV5-6,TGTGCCAGCAGCTTGTTTGTTGCCAGGGAAACTGAAGCTTTCTTT,CASSLFVARETEAFF
TRBD1,TRBJ2-1,few,TRBV18,TGTGCCAGCTCACCGCCTGGACAGGGAAGCACCTACAATGAGCAGTTCTTC,CASSPPGQGSTYNEQFF
-,TRBJ1-2,-,TRBV13,TGTGCCAGCAGCCGCCTTTTGGGTACTTTCTATGGCTACACCTTC,CASSRLLGTFYGYTF
-,TRBJ1-2,many,TRBV5-1,TGCGCCAGCAGTTTGAGTCGGGACTTAGATGACTACACCTTC,CASSLSRDLDDYTF
-,TRBJ2-7,medium-sized,TRBV27,TGTGCCGTTGGACAGCTCTCCTACGAGCAGTACTTC,CAVGQLSYEQYF
-,TRBJ1-4,many,TRBV12-3/TRBV12-4,TGTGCCAGCAGTTTAGCCGGCAGGGAGTGGAATGAAAAACTGTTTTTT,CASSLAGREWNEKLFF
-,TRBJ2-1,-,TRBV7-2,TGTGCCAGCAGCTTAGATGCGGGGACCCAGGATGAGCAGTTCTTC,CASSLDAGTQDEQFF
-,TRBJ2-7,-,TRBV20-1,TGCAGTGCTAGACCGGAGCGGCAGGCACTCTGCCACCAGTACTTC,CSARPERQALCHQYF
TRBD2,TRBJ2-3,-,TRBV11-2,TGTGCCAGCAGCTTAGTGCTAGCGGGAGTTGGGGGCACAGATACGCAGTATTTT,CASSLVLAGVGGTDTQYF
-,TRBJ2-7,-,TRBV5-4,TGTGCCAGCAGCTCGGGCCCCGTATTCTCCTACGAGCAGTACTTC,CASSSGPVFSYEQYF
-,TRBJ2-3,-,TRBV5-4,TGTGCCAGCAGCTTGGGACTCGGCACAGATACGCAGTATTTT,CASSLGLGTDTQYF
TRBD2,TRBJ2-1,-,TRBV19,TGTGCCAGTAGTAGGACTAGCGGAGAACCTTACAATGAGCAGTTCTTC,CASSRTSGEPYNEQFF
-,TRBJ2-1,-,TRBV5-1,TGCGCCAGCAGCTTGGACGGTGGCTCCTACAATGAGCAGTTCTTC,CASSLDGGSYNEQFF
-,TRBJ1-4,-,TRBV6-2/TRBV6-3,TGTGCCACTAAAGCCTCAACTAATGAAAAACTGTTTTTT,CATKASTNEKLFF
TRBD2,TRBJ2-1,few,TRBV7-9,TGTGCCAGCAGCGAGACTAGCGGAAGCTCCTACAATGAGCAGTTCTTC,CASSETSGSSYNEQFF
TRBD1,TRBJ1-4,many,TRBV20-1,TGCAGTGCTAGAGGGACAGGGTCAAATGAAAAACTGTTTTTT,CSARGTGSNEKLFF
-,TRBJ2-7,-,TRBV20-1,TGCAGTGCTAGACGGTTGGACGTTTCTTCCTACGAGCAGTACTTC,CSARRLDVSSYEQYF
TRBD2,TRBJ2-1,-,TRBV7-9,TGTGCCAGCAGCTCTAGCGGGAGGGCCGGCAATGAGCAGTTCTTC,CASSSSGRAGNEQFF
TRBD2,TRBJ2-3,many,TRBV18,TGTGCCAGCAGCCCGGGACTAAGCACAGATACGCAGTATTTT,CASSPGLSTDTQYF
-,TRBJ2-1,few,TRBV20-1,TGCAGTGCTAGGGACCCCACCTTGCGGAACTCCTACAATGAGCAGTTCTTC,CSARDPTLRNSYNEQFF
TRBD1,TRBJ1-5,few,TRBV9,TGTGCCAGCAGCGTAGTCGTAAGGGGGCGCATCGAAGGGCAGCCCCAGCATTTT,CASSVVVRGRIEGQPQHF
TRBD1,TRBJ2-2,few,TRBV6-5,TGTGCCAGCAGTTACTCCTCACAGGGGGCGCGCACCGGGGAGCTGTTTTTT,CASSYSSQGARTGELFF
-,TRBJ2-5,-,TRBV7-6,TGTGCCAGCAGCTTCGGAGGGCAGGGGGAGACCCAGTACTTC,CASSFGGQGETQYF
TRBD1,TRBJ1-5,-,TRBV20-1,TGCATTGCTGCCCAGGGGGACAATCAGCCCCAGCATTTT,CIAAQGDNQPQHF
-,TRBJ2-1,-,TRBV11-2,TGTGCCAGCAGCTTAGATCCAGCCTCTTATCTCGGGCAGTTCTTC,CASSLDPASYLGQFF
TRBD2,TRBJ2-1,-,TRBV9,TGTGCCCGCAGCCCTGGTGGGGGGGGGGGTTACAATGAGCAGTTCTTC,CARSPGGGGGYNEQFF
-,TRBJ2-3,-,TRBV11-2,TGTGCCAGCATACCTCCTTCCGGGGATACGCAGTATTTT,CASIPPSGDTQYF
TRBD2,TRBJ2-7,-,TRBV3-1,TGTGCCAGCAGCACTCGACTAGCGGGCGATTACGAGCAGTACTTC,CASSTRLAGDYEQYF
-,TRBJ1-1,medium-sized,TRBV19,TGTGCCAGTAGTATCACAGGGACCACTGAAGCTTTCTTT,CASSITGTTEAFF
TRBD2,TRBJ2-1,few,TRBV30,TGTGCCTGGTCCCATGGCATAGTCGCGACTAGCTTCAAAACCTACAATGAGCAGTTCTTC,CAWSHGIVATSFKTYNEQFF
TRBD2,TRBJ2-1,many,TRBV11-2,TGTGCCAGCACGATCCGACTAGCGGCTAACAATGAGCAGTTCTTC,CASTIRLAANNEQFF
TRBD2,TRBJ2-1,few,TRBV6-2/TRBV6-3,TGTGCCAGCAGTTACTCCGGGACTAGCCCCACGGGAGAGCAGTTCTTC,CASSYSGTSPTGEQFF
-,TRBJ2-7,medium-sized,TRBV27,TGTGCCAGCAGTTTAACGCGGCAGTTATACTACGAGCAGTACTTC,CASSLTRQLYYEQYF
-,TRBJ1-2,many,TRBV28,TGTGCCAGCAGTTCCCCCCAGGGAACCTATGGCTACACCTTC,CASSSPQGTYGYTF
TRBD2,TRBJ2-7,many,TRBV11-2,TGTGCCAGCAGCTTCTTAGGACTAGCGGGAGTCCTCGGCGGCGAGCAGTACTTC,CASSFLGLAGVLGGEQYF
-,TRBJ1-4,few,TRBV7-2,TGTGCCAGCAGCTTAGAGGGAGGGCAGTCCAATGAAAAACTGTTTTTT,CASSLEGGQSNEKLFF
TRBD2,TRBJ2-1,-,TRBV7-3,TGTGCCAGCAGCCCAAGCCGGACTAGCGGGAGCTGGAATGAGCAGTTCTTC,CASSPSRTSGSWNEQFF
TRBD1,TRBJ2-7,medium-sized,TRBV6-1,TGTGCCAGCATAAGGACAGGAGACTACGAGCAGTACTTC,CASIRTGDYEQYF